These T cell receptor beta chains were read from a single sample in a study of OX40 agonist ivuxolimab in advanced cancers. The assay was immunoSEQ multiplex PCR, and TCRdb's table has in-frame clones only and misses some. The data contain roughly 48,000 clones, 85% of them singletons. The sequencing used CD4+ or CD8+ T cells sorted from blood, collected in a trial of the OX40 agonist ivuxolimab. Receptors were obtained from an adult with an advanced solid tumor such as melanoma, head and neck, liver or kidney cancer. Each CDR3 is given without its conserved first and last residue. A D gene is named only where the DNA matches it firmly.

>TRBV5-6|-
ASSRWTAALKAF
>TRBV11-2|-
ASSPGLSGTYNEQF
>TRBV5-1|-
ASSLDSYLLSGANVLT
>TRBV4-2|-
ASSQGVAESNEQF
>TRBV11-2|-
ASSRGGILISYNEQF
>TRBV2|-
ASRVTDTEAF
>TRBV7-8|TRBD1
ASSQGQKVYGYT
>TRBV6-4|TRBD1
ASSTSTGSATDTQY
>TRBV6-5|-
ASSYSGGLGDEQY
>TRBV29-1|-
SVDGGASTDTQY
>TRBV4-1|TRBD2
ASSTGTSGHNEQF
>TRBV5-1|-
ASSGGLQGSYNEQF
>TRBV5-1|-
ASSLLGRNSYNEQF
>TRBV28|-
ASSKGGVGTEAF
>TRBV19|TRBD2
ASRAGGLGTYNEQF
>TRBV6-1|-
ASSLGVPPYNEQF
>TRBV28|-
ASTGEHANTEAF
>TRBV30|-
AWSVNLQRGYT
>TRBV2|-
ASRRGGVETQY
>TRBV5-1|-
ASSLEIGISEQF
>TRBV11-2|-
ASSFAEGNEQF
>TRBV5-5|-
ASSPYSVSGETGDTQY
>TRBV10-1|-
ASSSGYEQY
>TRBV6-5|-
ASSPGHGYT
>TRBV7-9|-
ASSNHNEKLF
>TRBV27|TRBD2
ASSRVGGRNTGELF
>TRBV5-4|-
ASSILLADTQY
>TRBV10-3|TRBD1
AIRDSNSGANVLT